A selection of T cell receptor beta chains follows, all from one sample in a study of spatial heterogeneity in lung cancer. TCRdb used MiXCR to reprocess the 5' RACE reads, holding one entry per CDR3 protein. The table lists some 100,000 distinct CDR3 sequences, about 12% of them singletons. The sequenced sample was PBMCs, obtained at surgery. The receptors stem from a male donor with early-stage non-small cell lung cancer. Each CDR3 is given with its conserved first and last residue. The order of the fields is CDR3 DNA, CDR3 protein, V gene, D gene, clone size, J gene. The D gene is left open where the match is weak. A row's size may be missing; if present it is once, few, many or a size class.

DNA: TGTGCCAGCAGTTCCACTAGCGGGTACACCGGGGAGCTGTTTTTT; CDR3: CASSSTSGYTGELFF; V: TRBV12-3/TRBV12-4; D: TRBD2; size: few; J: TRBJ2-2
DNA: TGCAGTGCTAGTTCGGCGGGAGGGTACAATGAGCAGTTCTTC; CDR3: CSASSAGGYNEQFF; V: TRBV20-1; D: TRBD2; size: many; J: TRBJ2-1
DNA: TGTGCCAGCAGCGTGAACTATAATAATTCACCCCTCCACTTT; CDR3: CASSVNYNNSPLHF; V: TRBV2; D: .; size: few; J: TRBJ1-6
DNA: TGTGCCAGCAGCTTAGCAAGGAGTTCGCTAGCGACAGCCTACGAGCAGTACTTC; CDR3: CASSLARSSLATAYEQYF; V: TRBV7-2; D: .; size: .; J: TRBJ2-7
DNA: TGTGCCAGCAGTTTAAGAGGGACTAGTGAGAATGAGCAGTTCTTC; CDR3: CASSLRGTSENEQFF; V: TRBV12-3/TRBV12-4; D: TRBD2; size: few; J: TRBJ2-1
DNA: TGTGCCAGCAGCTTACCGGGGATTCAGGATACGCAGTATTTT; CDR3: CASSLPGIQDTQYF; V: TRBV7-2; D: .; size: .; J: TRBJ2-3
DNA: TGTGCCAGCAGCTACTTAGCGGGAGCGAACACCGGGGAGCTGTTTTTT; CDR3: CASSYLAGANTGELFF; V: TRBV5-5; D: TRBD2; size: few; J: TRBJ2-2
DNA: TGCAGTGCTAGCGACCGTATCGTGAACACTGAAGCTTTCTTT; CDR3: CSASDRIVNTEAFF; V: TRBV20-1; D: .; size: few; J: TRBJ1-1
DNA: TGCAGCGTTGTTTTCGAAAAGGAGACCCAGTACTTC; CDR3: CSVVFEKETQYF; V: TRBV29-1; D: .; size: .; J: TRBJ2-5
DNA: TGTGCCAGCAGTCCACGGACTAGAGGGAGGGAGACCCAGTACTTC; CDR3: CASSPRTRGRETQYF; V: TRBV27; D: TRBD2; size: .; J: TRBJ2-5
DNA: TGTGCCAGCAGTTACGGAGCGGGAGGGCCTCCTTCCGGGGAGCTGTTTTTT; CDR3: CASSYGAGGPPSGELFF; V: TRBV6-5; D: TRBD2; size: .; J: TRBJ2-2
DNA: TGCGCCAGCAGTCAAAACTGTAGCGGGGGGGTTGGGGATACGCAGTATTTT; CDR3: CASSQNCSGGVGDTQYF; V: TRBV23-1; D: TRBD2; size: few; J: TRBJ2-3
DNA: TGTGCCAGCAGCCCAGGACTAGCGGGAGTCCCCACCGGGGAGCTGTTTTTT; CDR3: CASSPGLAGVPTGELFF; V: TRBV7-9; D: TRBD2; size: .; J: TRBJ2-2
DNA: TGTGCCAGCCTACGACAGGGGGGGACTGAAGCTTTCTTT; CDR3: CASLRQGGTEAFF; V: TRBV7-2; D: TRBD1; size: .; J: TRBJ1-1
DNA: TGTGCCAGCAGCCAGGGGCTAGTCGGGACGCATGAGCAGTTCTTC; CDR3: CASSQGLVGTHEQFF; V: TRBV6-2/TRBV6-3; D: .; size: few; J: TRBJ2-1
DNA: TGTGCCAGCAGCTTAGGTAGCGGGATTACAGATACGCAGTATTTT; CDR3: CASSLGSGITDTQYF; V: TRBV7-9; D: TRBD2; size: .; J: TRBJ2-3
DNA: TGTGCCAGCAGCCAAGATCCGGGCGCTTCCTACAATGAGCAGTTCTTC; CDR3: CASSQDPGASYNEQFF; V: TRBV4-2; D: .; size: .; J: TRBJ2-1
DNA: TGTGCCAGCAGCGGGGCGATAAGTGGGGCTGAAGCTTTCTTT; CDR3: CASSGAISGAEAFF; V: TRBV7-2; D: .; size: .; J: TRBJ1-1
DNA: TGTGCCAGCAGTGGCCGGGGGGACAGCGGCTATGGCTACACCTTC; CDR3: CASSGRGDSGYGYTF; V: TRBV28; D: TRBD1; size: few; J: TRBJ1-2
DNA: TGTGCCAGCAGCGTACAGGGAGGCTACGAGCAGTACTTC; CDR3: CASSVQGGYEQYF; V: TRBV9; D: .; size: many; J: TRBJ2-7
DNA: TGTGCCAGCATGAATGGTATTCAGCCCCAGCATTTT; CDR3: CASMNGIQPQHF; V: TRBV6-1; D: .; size: .; J: TRBJ1-5
DNA: TGCAGTGGCGGCGGGACTTCCCCTGAGCAGTTCTTC; CDR3: CSGGGTSPEQFF; V: TRBV20-1; D: .; size: many; J: TRBJ2-1
DNA: TGCAGTGCTGCCGGACAGGGGAGTTCACCCCTCCACTTT; CDR3: CSAAGQGSSPLHF; V: TRBV20-1; D: TRBD1; size: few; J: TRBJ1-6
DNA: TGTGCCAGCAGTTTTGCCCCCTCCTACGAGCAGTACTTC; CDR3: CASSFAPSYEQYF; V: TRBV28; D: .; size: many; J: TRBJ2-7
DNA: TGTGCCAGCAGCTTCTCCCCTGGGGCGATAGCCAAAAACATTCAGTACTTC; CDR3: CASSFSPGAIAKNIQYF; V: TRBV7-2; D: .; size: .; J: TRBJ2-4
DNA: TGCGCCAGCAGTGCAGGGACAGGGTACCCGTACGAGCAGTACTTC; CDR3: CASSAGTGYPYEQYF; V: TRBV10-2; D: TRBD1; size: .; J: TRBJ2-7
DNA: TGCAGTGCTAGACACCCGGGCGGGGAGCTGTTTTTT; CDR3: CSARHPGGELFF; V: TRBV20-1; D: .; size: few; J: TRBJ2-2
DNA: TGTGCCAGTCAACCCGGGACGGCCGGAAACACCATATATTTT; CDR3: CASQPGTAGNTIYF; V: TRBV6-6; D: .; size: .; J: TRBJ1-3
DNA: TGTGCCAGCAGTACCGGGACTAGCGGACCTTACAATGAGCAGTTCTTC; CDR3: CASSTGTSGPYNEQFF; V: TRBV27; D: TRBD2; size: few; J: TRBJ2-1
DNA: TGTGCCAGCAGCCGCTTTCAGGGAATGAACACTGAAGCTTTCTTT; CDR3: CASSRFQGMNTEAFF; V: TRBV6-2/TRBV6-3; D: .; size: many; J: TRBJ1-1
DNA: TGCAGTGCTAGAGACGGACATCGCGAGCAGTACTTC; CDR3: CSARDGHREQYF; V: TRBV20-1; D: .; size: few; J: TRBJ2-7
DNA: TGTGCCAGCCGAAGGTTTTTTCTTAACTATGGCTACACCTTC; CDR3: CASRRFFLNYGYTF; V: TRBV2; D: .; size: .; J: TRBJ1-2
DNA: TGTGCCATCAGTGAAAAGGGACAGGGAGCAGGTCAGCCCCAGCATTTT; CDR3: CAISEKGQGAGQPQHF; V: TRBV10-3; D: TRBD1; size: .; J: TRBJ1-5
DNA: TGCGCCAGCCGGACTAGCGGGACCCCAGATACGCAGTATTTT; CDR3: CASRTSGTPDTQYF; V: TRBV5-1; D: TRBD2; size: .; J: TRBJ2-3
DNA: TGTGCCAGCAGAGATCCCGGGAGTCTCACCGGGGAGCTGTTTTTT; CDR3: CASRDPGSLTGELFF; V: TRBV6-2/TRBV6-3; D: .; size: many; J: TRBJ2-2
DNA: TGTGCCAGTAGTACCTTCTATGGCTACACCTTC; CDR3: CASSTFYGYTF; V: TRBV19; D: .; size: few; J: TRBJ1-2
DNA: TGTGCTAGCAGCTTAGACGGGGCAGGGGCTCATCTTTCTGGGGCCAACGTCCTGACTTTC; CDR3: CASSLDGAGAHLSGANVLTF; V: TRBV7-7; D: .; size: many; J: TRBJ2-6
DNA: TGCGCCAGCAGCTTGGCCGGCAGTTTGGGTGGCACTGAAGCTTTCTTT; CDR3: CASSLAGSLGGTEAFF; V: TRBV5-1; D: .; size: few; J: TRBJ1-1
DNA: TGCGCCAGCAGCTTGTACAAAAACACCGGGGAGCTGTTTTTT; CDR3: CASSLYKNTGELFF; V: TRBV5-1; D: .; size: many; J: TRBJ2-2
DNA: TGTGCCAGCAGTTTTGGGGGGCTGTTCAATCAGCCCCAGCATTTT; CDR3: CASSFGGLFNQPQHF; V: TRBV12-3/TRBV12-4; D: .; size: many; J: TRBJ1-5
DNA: TGCAGTGTCCGGGTGGCCACTGAAGCTTTCTTT; CDR3: CSVRVATEAFF; V: TRBV20-1; D: .; size: few; J: TRBJ1-1
DNA: TGTGCCAGCAGTGGCTGGAGCGAAAACATTCAGTACTTC; CDR3: CASSGWSENIQYF; V: TRBV6-2/TRBV6-3; D: .; size: few; J: TRBJ2-4
DNA: TGCAGTGCTAGATCTTTTCTGCAGGGGGTGTTGGTCACTGAAGCTTTCTTT; CDR3: CSARSFLQGVLVTEAFF; V: TRBV20-1; D: TRBD1; size: .; J: TRBJ1-1
DNA: TGCAGCGTTTCCCGGGACAGGGGATCCTACGAGCAGTACTTC; CDR3: CSVSRDRGSYEQYF; V: TRBV29-1; D: TRBD1; size: .; J: TRBJ2-7
DNA: TGTGCCAGCAGCTCCCCCCCCCGCGTTCGGTGGAACACTGAAGCTTTCTTT; CDR3: CASSSPPRVRWNTEAFF; V: TRBV7-2; D: .; size: few; J: TRBJ1-1
DNA: TGTGCCAGCAGCGTCGGACAGGGAATCACCGGGGAGCTGTTTTTT; CDR3: CASSVGQGITGELFF; V: TRBV5-4; D: TRBD1; size: .; J: TRBJ2-2
DNA: TGTGCCACCAGTCCAGGGGGCTCAGGGGCCAACGTCCTGACTTTC; CDR3: CATSPGGSGANVLTF; V: TRBV24-1; D: TRBD1; size: many; J: TRBJ2-6
DNA: TGCGCCAGCAGCCCGCTGGGGCTAGCGGGGAGGGAGACCCAGTACTTC; CDR3: CASSPLGLAGRETQYF; V: TRBV4-1; D: TRBD2; size: .; J: TRBJ2-5
DNA: TGTGCCAGCAGCCAGAATAATTCACCCCTCCACTTT; CDR3: CASSQNNSPLHF; V: TRBV12-3/TRBV12-4; D: .; size: few; J: TRBJ1-6
DNA: TGTGCCAGCAGTTTATCCGGAGAGACCCAGTACTTC; CDR3: CASSLSGETQYF; V: TRBV28; D: .; size: many; J: TRBJ2-5